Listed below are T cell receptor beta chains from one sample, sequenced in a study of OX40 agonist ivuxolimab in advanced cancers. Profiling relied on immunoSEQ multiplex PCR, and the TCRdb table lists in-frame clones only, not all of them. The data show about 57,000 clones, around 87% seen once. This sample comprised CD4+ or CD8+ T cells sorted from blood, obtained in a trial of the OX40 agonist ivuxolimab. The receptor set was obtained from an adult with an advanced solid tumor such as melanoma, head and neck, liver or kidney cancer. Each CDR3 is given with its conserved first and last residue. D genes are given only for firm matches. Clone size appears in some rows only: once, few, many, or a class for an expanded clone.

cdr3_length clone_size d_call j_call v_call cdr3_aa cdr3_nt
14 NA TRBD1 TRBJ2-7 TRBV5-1 CASSIGQETVGQYF TGCGCCAGCAGCATAGGACAGGAGACCGTCGGGCAGTACTTC
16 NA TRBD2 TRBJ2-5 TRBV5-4 CASSLRLASSQETQYF TGTGCCAGCAGCTTGAGACTAGCATCAAGCCAAGAGACCCAGTACTTC
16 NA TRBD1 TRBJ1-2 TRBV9 CASSAYDGTANYGYTF TGTGCCAGCAGCGCCTATGACGGGACAGCTAACTATGGCTACACCTTC
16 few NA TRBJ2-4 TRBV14 CASRPPGQGAKNIQYF TGTGCCAGCAGACCCCCAGGGCAGGGGGCCAAAAACATTCAGTACTTC
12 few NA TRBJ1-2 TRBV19 CASTLNTGGYTF TGTGCCAGTACCCTTAACACGGGGGGCTACACCTTC
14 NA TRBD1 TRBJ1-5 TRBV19 CASSKQGVDQPQHF TGTGCCAGTAGTAAACAGGGGGTGGATCAGCCCCAGCATTTT
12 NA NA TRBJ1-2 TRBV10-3 CAISVAVYGYTF TGTGCCATCAGTGTGGCAGTCTATGGCTACACCTTC
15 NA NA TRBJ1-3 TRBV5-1 CASSLVGSSGNTIYF TGCGCCAGCAGCTTGGTCGGGAGCTCTGGAAACACCATATATTTT
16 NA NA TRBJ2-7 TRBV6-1 CASSEGVQPVGYEQYF TGTGCCAGCAGTGAAGGGGTCCAGCCCGTGGGTTACGAGCAGTACTTC
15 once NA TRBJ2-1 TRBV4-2 CASSHRLGMDNEQFF TGTGCCAGCAGCCACCGACTAGGTATGGACAATGAGCAGTTCTTC
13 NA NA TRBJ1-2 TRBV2 CASSGWSGYGYTF TGTGCCAGTTCAGGGTGGTCCGGCTATGGCTACACCTTC
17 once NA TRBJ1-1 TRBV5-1 CASSLVDPGLPNTEAFF TGCGCCAGCAGCTTGGTTGATCCCGGGTTGCCCAACACTGAAGCTTTCTTT
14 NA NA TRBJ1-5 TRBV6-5 CASSYGTSNQPQHF TGTGCCAGCAGTTACGGTACTAGCAATCAGCCCCAGCATTTT
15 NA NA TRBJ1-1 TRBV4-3 CASSKLHGAPNEAFF TGCGCCAGCAGCAAACTTCATGGGGCGCCGAATGAAGCTTTCTTT
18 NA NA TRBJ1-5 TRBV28 CASSLLKLGARSNQPQHF TGTGCCAGCAGTTTATTAAAGCTCGGGGCGCGGAGCAATCAGCCCCAGCATTTT
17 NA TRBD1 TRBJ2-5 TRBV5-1 CASSLGQGPQYQETQYF TGCGCCAGCAGCTTGGGACAGGGTCCCCAGTACCAAGAGACCCAGTACTTC
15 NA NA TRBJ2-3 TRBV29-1 CSVVLALQGTDTQYF TGCAGCGTTGTTTTGGCCCTACAGGGTACAGATACGCAGTATTTT
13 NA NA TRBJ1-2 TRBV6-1 CASSEDGTMGYTF TGTGCCAGCAGTGAGGACGGCACAATGGGCTACACCTTC
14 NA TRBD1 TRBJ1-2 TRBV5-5 CASSFGTGGNGYTF TGTGCCAGCAGCTTCGGGACAGGGGGAAATGGCTACACCTTC
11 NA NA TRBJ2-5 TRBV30 CAWSVLKTQYF TGTGCCTGGAGTGTACTAAAGACCCAGTACTTC
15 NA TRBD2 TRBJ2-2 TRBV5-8 CASSRLAGGAGELFF TGTGCCAGCAGCCGACTAGCGGGAGGGGCCGGGGAGCTGTTTTTT
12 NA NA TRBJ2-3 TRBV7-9 CASSRSTDTQYF TGTGCCAGCAGCCGGAGCACAGATACGCAGTATTTT
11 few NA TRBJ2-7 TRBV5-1 CASSLEAEQYF TGCGCCAGCAGCTTGGAGGCGGAGCAGTACTTC
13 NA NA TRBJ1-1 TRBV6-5 CASINPEGTEAFF TGTGCCAGCATCAACCCTGAGGGGACTGAAGCTTTCTTT
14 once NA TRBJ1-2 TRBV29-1 CSVEVREGLYGYTF TGCAGCGTTGAGGTCAGGGAAGGGCTCTATGGCTACACCTTC
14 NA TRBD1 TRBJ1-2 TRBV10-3 CAILGTGVNYGYTF TGTGCCATCCTCGGGACAGGGGTGAACTATGGCTACACCTTC